The clone carrying this T cell receptor beta chain was found many times. Its target is not known. The record originates from a study of T cells after yellow fever vaccination. Study details: Some fractions had low cell numbers, and these were prepared with SMART-Seq v4 Ultra Low Input. The study, taken as a whole, reports: Most clones from primary vaccination were detected again post-booster (about 95% CD4, 88% CD8). A secondary response was less intense yet reached its peak sooner, at day 5 versus 15. From the bulk population, abundant clonotypes could contaminate and appear within FACS-sorted repertoires.

This CDR3 is built from 16 residues. The V end lost 0 bases, the J end lost 8 bases, and 17 bases lay between the germline ends. CDR1 LGHNA and CDR2 YSLEER come from the germline V gene. One entry per CDR3 protein results from TCRdb running MiXCR on the 5' RACE reads. The sample yields some 350,000 distinct CDR3 sequences, about 4% seen once. The sequencing used PBMCs, collected 5 days after the yellow fever booster vaccination. The chain has TRBV4-3 and TRBJ2-1; D remains ambiguous. This sequence was found in a young man who received the YFV17D yellow fever vaccine. The CDR3 sequence is CASSQEAVEPGYEQFF. The DNA for the CDR3 is TGCGCCAGCAGCCAAGAGGCGGTAGAACCTGGCTATGAGCAGTTCTTC.